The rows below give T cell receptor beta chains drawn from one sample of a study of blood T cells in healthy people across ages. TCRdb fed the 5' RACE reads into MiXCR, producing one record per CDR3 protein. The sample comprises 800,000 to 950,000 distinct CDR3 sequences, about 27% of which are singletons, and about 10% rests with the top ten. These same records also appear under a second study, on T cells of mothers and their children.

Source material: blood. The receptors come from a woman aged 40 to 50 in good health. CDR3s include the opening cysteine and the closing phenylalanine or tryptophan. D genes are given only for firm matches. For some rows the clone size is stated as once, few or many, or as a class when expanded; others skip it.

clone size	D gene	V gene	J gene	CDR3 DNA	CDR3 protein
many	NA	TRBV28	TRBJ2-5	TGTGCCAGCAGTTTGGAGGCAGGAAAAGAGACCCAGTACTTC	CASSLEAGKETQYF
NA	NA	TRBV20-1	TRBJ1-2	TGCAGTGCTAGCCCCCCAGCAGCTAACTATGGTTACACCTTC	CSASPPAANYGYTF
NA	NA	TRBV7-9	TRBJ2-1	TGTGCCAGCAGCCCCCGGAAAGTTAGCGCTATAGATGAGCAGTTCTTC	CASSPRKVSAIDEQFF
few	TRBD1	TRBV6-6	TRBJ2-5	TGTGCCAGCAGTCCAGGGACAGGGGGGGTGGAGACCCAGTACTTC	CASSPGTGGVETQYF
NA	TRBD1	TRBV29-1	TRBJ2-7	TGCAGCGTTGATGGTGCAGGGGGCTACGAGCAGTACTTC	CSVDGAGGYEQYF
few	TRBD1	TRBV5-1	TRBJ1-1	TGCGCCAGCAGCTTGGTGCAGGGGGGCGGTCGAAGGGCTTTCTTT	CASSLVQGGGRRAFF
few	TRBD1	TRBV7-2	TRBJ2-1	TGTGCCAGCAGCTTAGCGCGGGGGACAGGGGCCTACAATGAGCAGTTCTTC	CASSLARGTGAYNEQFF
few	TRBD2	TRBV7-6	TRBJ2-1	TGTGCCAGCAGTCAAACTAGCGGGGGCTTGGTTGAGCAGTTCTTC	CASSQTSGGLVEQFF
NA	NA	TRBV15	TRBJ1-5	TGTGCCACCTTCAACATGAATAGCAATCAGCCCCAGCATTTT	CATFNMNSNQPQHF
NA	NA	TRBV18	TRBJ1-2	TGTGCCAGCTCAGCATCAACGAATGGCTACACCTTC	CASSASTNGYTF